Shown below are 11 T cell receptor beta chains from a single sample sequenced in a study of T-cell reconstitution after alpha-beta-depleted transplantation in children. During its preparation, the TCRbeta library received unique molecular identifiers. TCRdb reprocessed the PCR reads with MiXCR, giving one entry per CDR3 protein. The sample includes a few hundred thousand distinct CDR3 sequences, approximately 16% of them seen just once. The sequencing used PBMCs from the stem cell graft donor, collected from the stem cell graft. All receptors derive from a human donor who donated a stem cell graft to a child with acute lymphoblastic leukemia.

CDR3 sequence: CSATGGSGNQPQHF. The DNA of the CDR3 is TGCAGTGCTACGGGGGGGTCGGGCAATCAGCCCCAGCATTTT. This chain links TRBV20-1 with TRBJ1-5, with TRBD1 as a possible D gene (5 bases). Germline lookup yields CDR1 DFQATT and CDR2 SNEGSKA (reference sequence). V shed 4 bases and J shed 2 bases, with 12 bases lying between them. The CDR3 length is 14 residues.

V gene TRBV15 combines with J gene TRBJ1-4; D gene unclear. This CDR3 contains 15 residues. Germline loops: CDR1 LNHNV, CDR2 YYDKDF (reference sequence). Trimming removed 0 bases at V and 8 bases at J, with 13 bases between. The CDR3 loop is CATSRDPTGREKLFF. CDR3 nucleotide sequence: TGTGCCACCAGCAGAGATCCTACGGGAAGGGAAAAACTGTTTTTT.

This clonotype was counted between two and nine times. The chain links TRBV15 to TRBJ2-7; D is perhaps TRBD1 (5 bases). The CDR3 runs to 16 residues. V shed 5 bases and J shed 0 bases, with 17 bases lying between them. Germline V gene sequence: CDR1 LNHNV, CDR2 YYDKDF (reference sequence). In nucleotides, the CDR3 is TGTGCCACCAGCGAACGGACACAGGAGTTCTCCTACGAGCAGTACTTC. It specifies CATSERTQEFSYEQYF.

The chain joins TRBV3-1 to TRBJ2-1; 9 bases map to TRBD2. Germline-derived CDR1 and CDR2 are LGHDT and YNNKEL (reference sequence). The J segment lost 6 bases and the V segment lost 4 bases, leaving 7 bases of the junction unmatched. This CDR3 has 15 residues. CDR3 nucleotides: TGTGCCAGCAGCCCCTGGACTAGCGCGGGCAATGAGCAGTTCTTC. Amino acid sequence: CASSPWTSAGNEQFF.

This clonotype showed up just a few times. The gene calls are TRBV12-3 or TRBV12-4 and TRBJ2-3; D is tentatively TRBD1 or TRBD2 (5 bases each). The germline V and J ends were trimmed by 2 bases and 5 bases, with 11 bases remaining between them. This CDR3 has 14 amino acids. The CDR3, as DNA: TGTGCCAGCAGTTTATCGATGGGGGAAGATACGCAGTATTTT. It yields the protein CASSLSMGEDTQYF.

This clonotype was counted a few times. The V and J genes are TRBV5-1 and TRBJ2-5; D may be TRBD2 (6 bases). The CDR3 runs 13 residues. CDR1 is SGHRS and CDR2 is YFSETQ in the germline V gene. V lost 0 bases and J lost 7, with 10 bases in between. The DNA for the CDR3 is TGCGCCAGCAGCTTGGGACTAGTTGGGACCCAGTACTTC. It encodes CASSLGLVGTQYF. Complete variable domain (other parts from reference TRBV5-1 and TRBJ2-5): KAGVTQTPRYLIKTRGQQVTLSCSPISGHRSVSWYQQTPGQGLQFLFEYFSETQRNKGNFPGRFSGRQFSNSRSEMNVSTLELGDSALYLCASSLGLVGTQYFGPGTRLLVL.

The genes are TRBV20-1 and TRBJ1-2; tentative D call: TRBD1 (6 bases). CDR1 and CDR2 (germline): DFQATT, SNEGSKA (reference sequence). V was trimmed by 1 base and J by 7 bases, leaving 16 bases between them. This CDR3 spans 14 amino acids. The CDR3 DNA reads TGCAGTGCTAGAGTGGGGGGGCTAGCGGCTGGCTACACCTTC. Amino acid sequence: CSARVGGLAAGYTF.

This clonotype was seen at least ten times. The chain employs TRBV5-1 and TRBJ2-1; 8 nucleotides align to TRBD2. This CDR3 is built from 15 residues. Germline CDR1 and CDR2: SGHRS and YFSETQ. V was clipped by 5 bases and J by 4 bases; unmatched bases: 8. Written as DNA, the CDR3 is TGCGCCAGCAGGACTAGCGCTTACCCGTACAATGAGCAGTTCTTC. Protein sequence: CASRTSAYPYNEQFF.

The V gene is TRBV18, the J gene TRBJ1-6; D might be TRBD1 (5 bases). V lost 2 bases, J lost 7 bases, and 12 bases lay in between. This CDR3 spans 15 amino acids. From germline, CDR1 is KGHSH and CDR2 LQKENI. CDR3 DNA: TGTGCCAGCTCACCATCGTCCGAGGGGAATTCACCCCTCCACTTT. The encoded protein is CASSPSSEGNSPLHF.

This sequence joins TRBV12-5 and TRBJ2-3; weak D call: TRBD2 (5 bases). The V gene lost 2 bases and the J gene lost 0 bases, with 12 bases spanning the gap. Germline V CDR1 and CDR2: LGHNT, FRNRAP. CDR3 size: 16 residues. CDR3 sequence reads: CASGLYGNPSTDTQYF. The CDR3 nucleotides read TGTGCTAGTGGTTTGTACGGGAACCCAAGCACAGATACGCAGTATTTT.

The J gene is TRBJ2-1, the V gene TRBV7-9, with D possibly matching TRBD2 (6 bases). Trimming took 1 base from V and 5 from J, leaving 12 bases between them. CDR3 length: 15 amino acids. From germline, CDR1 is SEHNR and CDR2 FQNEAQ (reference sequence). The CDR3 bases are TGTGCCAGCAGCTTAGACGGGAGAAAAGACAATGAGCAGTTCTTC. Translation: CASSLDGRKDNEQFF. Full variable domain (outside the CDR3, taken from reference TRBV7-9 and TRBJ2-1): DTGVSQNPRHKITKRGQNVTFRCDPISEHNRLYWYRQTLGQGPEFLTYFQNEAQLEKSRLLSDRFSAERPKGSFSTLEIQRTEQGDSAMYLCASSLDGRKDNEQFFGPGTRLTVL.